The clone carrying this TCR beta chain was observed a few times. Its antigen is still unknown. This entry comes from a study of early T cells in non-severe SARS-CoV-2 infection. Study at large: The chains were unpaired, and the sequenced material was bulk RNA from unsorted whole blood. The study, taken as a whole, reports: Matching with VDJdb favored anti-spike CD8 responses (missing private and CD4 specificities).

Unique molecular identifiers (one per individual cDNA molecule) were attached. TCRdb itself ran the 5' RACE reads through MiXCR, one entry per CDR3 protein. Of approximately 70,000 distinct CDR3 sequences in the sample, 9% to 15% were seen once. With 3 bases removed from V and 2 bases from J, the gap between germline ends came to 14 bases. Germline V CDR1 and CDR2: DFQATT, SNEGSKA (reference sequence). There are 14 residues in the CDR3. The sample was whole blood, taken at baseline. This sequence joins TRBV20-1 and TRBJ2-7, with a possible D match to TRBD1 (5 bases). The clonotype was recovered from an adult who was a healthcare worker with PCR-confirmed SARS-CoV-2 infection or an uninfected control (not recorded which). The donor label of this sample is uncertain. CDR3 residues: CSASLLRAPYEQYF. The CDR3 DNA follows: TGCAGTGCTAGTCTCCTCAGGGCCCCCTACGAGCAGTACTTC.